There are many counts of the clone carrying this T cell receptor (beta chain). The sample is drawn from a study of neurological immune-mediated disorders. The CDR3 runs to 15 residues. Per germline, CDR1 SGHDN and CDR2 FVKESK. Trimming removed 0 bases at V and 1 base at J, with 8 bases between. TCRdb ran MiXCR on the 5' RACE reads and lists one entry per CDR3 protein. The sample includes some 57,000 distinct CDR3 sequences, around 5.2% of them seen just once. The sequence was obtained from a woman aged 45-60 years with multiple sclerosis. The chain joins TRBV14 to TRBJ2-3; D is undetermined. Sequencing was carried out using PBMCs. The CDR3 loop reads CASSQDIYRTDTQYF. In DNA form, the CDR3 reads TGTGCCAGCAGCCAAGATATATACCGCACAGATACGCAGTATTTT.